This T cell receptor (beta chain) was sequenced in a study of T cells in localized non-small cell lung cancer. The study, taken as a whole, reports: Elevated blood T cell density was associated with longer overall survival. A median of 57 of the top 100 tumor clones appeared in adjacent lung, which was paired and uninvolved. Clonality of T cells reached its maximum in uninvolved adjacent lung, surpassing tumor.

Turning to this clone: Its target is not known. The same CDR3 also results from other DNA sequences found in this sample.

Trimming shortened V by 4 bases and J by 4 bases, and 8 bases separated the two germline ends. There are 13 residues in the CDR3. CDR1 is SGHRS and CDR2 is YFSETQ in the germline V gene. Produced via immunoSEQ multiplex PCR; TCRdb's table is partial and in-frame only. In the table there are 50,000 to 75,000 clones, 90% to 95% of which are singletons. The gene calls are TRBV5-1 and TRBJ2-2; a weak D match, TRBD2 (6 bases). This TCR was recovered from a man between 40 and 70 years old with stage I lung adenocarcinoma. The specimen comprised peripheral blood, sampled before any cancer treatment. The CDR3 is CASSTGVTGELFF. In DNA, the CDR3 is TGCGCCAGCAGCACGGGGGTCACCGGGGAGCTGTTTTTT.